These T cell receptor beta chains were read from a single sample in a study of T cells in Graves' hyperthyroidism and ophthalmopathy. TCRdb re-called the multiplex PCR reads through MiXCR, storing one row per CDR3 protein. The sample lists approximately 700,000 distinct CDR3 sequences, about 45% occurring once. The source material was peripheral blood or thyroid tissue (not recorded which). These receptors were taken from an adult man with Graves' disease, either hyperthyroidism or ophthalmopathy (not recorded which). Both conserved end residues are part of each CDR3. D genes are given only for firm matches. A row's size may be missing; if present it is once, few, many or a size class.

v_gene	d_gene	j_gene	abundance	CDR3aa	CDR3nt
TRBV24-1	-	TRBJ2-2	-	CATSEASTTGELFF	TGTGCCACCAGTGAGGCGTCCACCACCGGGGAGCTGTTTTTT
TRBV29-1	-	TRBJ1-1	many	CSVKPGDPNTEAFF	TGCAGCGTTAAACCGGGGGACCCGAACACTGAAGCTTTCTTT
TRBV9	-	TRBJ1-5	-	CASSVGQGTHQPQHF	TGTGCCAGCAGCGTAGGGCAGGGGACGCATCAGCCCCAGCATTTT
TRBV10-3	TRBD2	TRBJ2-5	-	CAIMDGTTQETQYF	TGTGCCATCATGGACGGGACTACCCAAGAGACCCAGTACTTC
TRBV5-8	-	TRBJ2-5	few	CASSLLGLVQETQYF	TGTGCCAGCAGCTTGCTGGGTTTGGTCCAAGAGACCCAGTACTTC
TRBV7-9	TRBD1	TRBJ1-2	-	CASSPFLLGTEVNYGYTF	TGTGCCAGCAGCCCTTTTCTCCTCGGGACAGAGGTTAACTATGGCTACACCTTC
TRBV5-4	TRBD1	TRBJ2-7	few	CASSSTRTGDEQYF	TGTGCCAGCAGCTCCACTAGGACAGGGGACGAGCAGTACTTC
TRBV5-4	TRBD1	TRBJ1-2	few	CASSPGTGMGYGYTF	TGTGCCAGCAGCCCAGGGACAGGGATGGGCTATGGCTACACCTTC
TRBV25-1	TRBD1	TRBJ2-7	-	CASLDNRGNEQYF	TGTGCCAGCTTAGATAACAGGGGCAACGAGCAGTACTTC
TRBV20-1	TRBD2	TRBJ2-2	-	CSARDLSGRAWITGELFF	TGCAGTGCTAGAGATCTTAGCGGGAGGGCCTGGATCACCGGGGAGCTGTTTTTT
TRBV10-2	TRBD1	TRBJ2-7	-	CATQQGAEGYEQYF	TGCGCCACCCAACAGGGGGCGGAGGGCTACGAGCAGTACTTC
TRBV24-1	-	TRBJ1-2	-	CARAAGRNYGYTF	TGTGCTAGAGCCGCAGGGCGAAACTATGGCTACACCTTC
TRBV19	-	TRBJ1-4	few	CASSEDRVKEKLFF	TGTGCCAGTAGTGAGGACAGAGTGAAGGAAAAACTGTTTTTT
TRBV7-9	-	TRBJ1-3	-	CDSSLAQSSGNTIYF	TGCGACAGCAGCTTAGCCCAGAGCTCTGGAAACACCATATATTTT
TRBV2	-	TRBJ1-5	few	CASSQDSFNQPQHF	TGTGCCAGCAGTCAGGACAGTTTCAATCAGCCCCAGCATTTT
TRBV19	-	TRBJ1-1	-	CASRSGGMRENTEAFF	TGTGCCAGTAGGAGTGGAGGGATGCGGGAGAACACTGAAGCTTTCTTT
TRBV19	-	TRBJ1-5	many	CACDRGGGNQPQHF	TGTGCCTGTGATAGGGGGGGAGGCAATCAGCCCCAGCATTTT
TRBV14	-	TRBJ1-2	-	CASSPKGTNYGYTF	TGTGCCAGCAGCCCCAAAGGGACTAACTATGGCTACACCTTC
TRBV6-6	-	TRBJ1-5	-	CASSVTTGDYSNQPQHF	TGTGCCAGCAGTGTTACGACCGGTGATTATAGCAATCAGCCCCAGCATTTT
TRBV7-9	TRBD1	TRBJ1-1	once	CASSLVPGGNTEAFF	TGTGCCAGCAGCTTAGTCCCAGGGGGCAACACTGAAGCTTTCTTT
TRBV12-3/TRBV12-4	-	TRBJ1-5	many	CASSLGLSNQPQHF	TGTGCCAGCAGCCTGGGACTTAGCAATCAGCCCCAGCATTTT
TRBV24-1	-	TRBJ2-5	many	CATSDPGIPETQYF	TGTGCCACCAGTGATCCAGGGATTCCAGAGACCCAGTACTTC
TRBV24-1	-	TRBJ1-3	-	CAISEWVSSGNTIYF	TGTGCCATCAGTGAGTGGGTTAGCTCTGGAAACACCATATATTTT
TRBV24-1	-	TRBJ1-3	-	CATPTRRGNTIYF	TGTGCCACCCCAACAAGACGAGGAAACACCATATATTTT
TRBV10-3	TRBD1	TRBJ2-7	many	CAIREDRAPYEQYF	TGTGCCATCAGGGAGGACAGGGCTCCCTACGAGCAGTACTTC
TRBV7-4	TRBD1	TRBJ2-5	-	CASSFRDRGGMETQYF	TGTGCCAGCAGCTTCCGGGACAGGGGCGGCATGGAGACCCAGTACTTC
TRBV14	TRBD1	TRBJ1-4	-	CASSQVTVRTGNEKLFF	TGTGCCAGCAGCCAAGTTACGGTCCGGACAGGGAATGAAAAACTGTTTTTT
TRBV10-3	-	TRBJ2-7	-	CAISESRGGVTYEQYF	TGTGCCATCAGTGAGTCTAGAGGGGGAGTCACCTACGAGCAGTACTTC
TRBV5-1	TRBD1	TRBJ1-6	-	CASSDRGLTYNSPLHF	TGTGCCAGCAGCGACAGGGGGCTAACCTATAATTCACCCCTCCACTTT
TRBV25-1	TRBD1	TRBJ1-4	-	CASSRGQAGDEKLFF	TGTGCCAGCAGCCGGGGACAGGCGGGGGATGAAAAACTGTTTTTT
TRBV20-1	TRBD2	TRBJ2-5	-	CSAISGTSGGEETQYF	TGCAGTGCTATATCCGGGACTAGCGGGGGGGAAGAGACCCAGTACTTC
TRBV7-2	TRBD2	TRBJ2-7	many	CASSLGTSGRNEQYF	TGTGCCAGCAGCTTGGGGACTAGCGGGAGGAATGAGCAGTACTTC
TRBV2	-	TRBJ1-5	many	CASSGVRAVHQHF	TGTGCCAGCAGTGGGGTTAGGGCGGTCCACCAGCATTTT
TRBV2	TRBD2	TRBJ2-7	few	CASKVISGSYEQYF	TGTGCCAGCAAGGTCATTAGCGGGAGCTACGAGCAGTACTTC
TRBV2	-	TRBJ1-1	-	CARDFRRTLSNTEAFF	TGTGCTAGAGATTTTCGGCGGACACTTTCGAACACTGAAGCTTTCTTT
TRBV10-3	TRBD1	TRBJ1-1	-	CAISEKTGVAFF	TGTGCCATCAGTGAGAAGACAGGGGTGGCTTTCTTT
TRBV7-9	TRBD1	TRBJ1-2	-	CASSLTGQANYGYTF	TGTGCCAGCAGCTTGACGGGACAGGCTAACTATGGCTACACCTTC